This is a list of T cell receptor beta chains from one sample in a study of CD8 T cells in ankylosing spondylitis. TCRdb called the 5' RACE reads again in MiXCR, with one record for every CDR3 protein. The sample has about 340,000 distinct CDR3 sequences, 20% seen once. The sequencing sample was made of blood, either unsorted or a sorted T cell fraction (not recorded which). These receptors all stem from a male donor with ankylosing spondylitis or in good health (not recorded which). Each CDR3 is given with its conserved first and last residue. Fields, in order: CDR3 length, J gene, clone size, V gene, CDR3 protein. Where a row states a size, it is once, few, many or the class of an expanded clone; other rows omit it.

14 | TRBJ2-1 | NA | TRBV7-9 | CASSDSTSYNEQFF
13 | TRBJ2-3 | NA | TRBV29-1 | CSVEQGAIDTQYF
16 | TRBJ2-7 | NA | TRBV7-9 | CASSLVGPASFYEQYF
14 | TRBJ1-6 | few | TRBV2 | CASSELGDNSPLHF
13 | TRBJ2-7 | NA | TRBV20-1 | CSASSGTHYEQYF
15 | TRBJ2-3 | NA | TRBV5-1 | CASSTGTSGTDTQYF
15 | TRBJ2-1 | NA | TRBV7-8 | CASTLFGSSYNEQFF
11 | TRBJ2-5 | many | TRBV6-6 | CASSYEETQYF
13 | TRBJ2-1 | many | TRBV20-1 | CSASRGSYNEQFF
20 | TRBJ2-1 | NA | TRBV7-8 | CASSVGGTGGDLVVMDEQFF
13 | TRBJ2-7 | NA | TRBV15 | CATSLWRDYEQYF
13 | TRBJ1-5 | NA | TRBV2 | CASSEALRQPQHF
13 | TRBJ2-5 | few | TRBV20-1 | CSARQRHQETQYF
14 | TRBJ2-5 | few | TRBV5-1 | CASSLQVPQETQYF
14 | TRBJ2-6 | many | TRBV6-4 | CASSDNSGANVLTF
15 | TRBJ2-2 | NA | TRBV4-1 | CASSPGQGFDGELFF
12 | TRBJ2-7 | NA | TRBV29-1 | CSVLGLTYEQYF
16 | TRBJ2-7 | few | TRBV2 | CASSEWGGQGRYEQYF
15 | TRBJ2-1 | NA | TRBV27 | CASSPLLRGMDEQFF
13 | TRBJ2-2 | few | TRBV20-1 | CSARSPNTGELFF
10 | TRBJ2-6 | NA | TRBV19 | CGSGANVLTF